In this sample, the clone carrying this TCR beta chain turned up a few times. Via MiXCR, TCRdb re-called the 5' RACE reads, giving one row per CDR3 protein. The sample has around 200,000 distinct CDR3 sequences, approximately 10% seen once. The sample originates from a study of T cells after yellow fever vaccination. V lost 0 bases, J lost 4 bases, and 9 bases lay in between. Germline V gene sequence: CDR1 SEHNR, CDR2 FQNEAQ (reference sequence). The CDR3 has 14 amino acids. The V call is TRBV7-9, the J call TRBJ2-5; D might be TRBD2 (5 bases). The specimen comprised CD8+ T cells sorted from PBMCs, sampled 15 days after the yellow fever booster vaccination. The receptor comes from a man younger than 30 who received the YFV17D yellow fever vaccine. CDR3 nucleotides: TGTGCCAGCAGCTTAGCTGCGGGTAGAGAGACCCAGTACTTC. Translating gives CASSLAAGRETQYF.